This T cell receptor beta chain appears in the sequencing data of a study of breast tumors, draining lymph nodes, adjacent tissues. Overall study findings and caveats: Tumors had less TCR diversity than lymph nodes, more than nontumor tissue.

Each CDR3 protein gets one entry after TCRdb re-called the multiplex PCR reads with MiXCR. This sample has about 230,000 distinct CDR3 sequences, with roughly 32% found just once. This clonotype has only a few counts. Its matching antigen is unknown. Samples came from axillary lymph nodes draining the breast cancer. Material for sequencing was axillary lymph node tissue. The sequence was obtained from a female donor with breast cancer. Some clones in this sample may be carry-over from other donors' samples.

This CDR3 reads CASSQDSGSTDTQYF. In nucleotides, the CDR3 is TGCGCCAGCAGCCAAGATAGTGGAAGCACAGATACGCAGTATTTT. The J gene is TRBJ2-3, the V gene TRBV4-1; D is unresolved. The V gene's germline CDR1 is MGHRA and CDR2 YSYEKL. V lost 0 bases to trimming and J lost 0 bases, with 7 bases between them. The CDR3 consists of 15 residues.